This T cell receptor (beta chain) was obtained from a study of cytomegalovirus exposure and HLA in healthy donors. Remarks on this clone: Its target is unknown.

Researchers ran the PCR with 60 Vbeta and 13 Jbeta primers. TCRdb's table, derived via immunoSEQ multiplex PCR, lists solely in-frame clones and lacks some. This sample yields 110,000 or so clones, of which 77% are seen a single time; about 5% belongs to the top ten. Study outcomes and limitations: Many donors shared some public TCRs, even though most TCR sequences were rare. The authors listed over 150 TCR beta chains as cytomegalovirus-associated. DRB1 showed the most TCR associations and HLA-C the fewest in a later analysis, as rates varied by HLA locus.

The specimen sequenced was PBMCs. The source is a man in his fifties in good health and CMV-seropositive.

CDR3 nucleotides: TGTGCCAGCAGCTTAGCCCCGGGGGATACGCAGTATTTT. Its protein product is CASSLAPGDTQYF. The rearrangement uses TRBV7-9 and TRBJ2-3; tentative D call: TRBD2 (5 bases). The ends were cut back, 0 bases at V and 6 bases at J, with 7 bases in the middle. The CDR3 runs to 13 residues. Germline V lookup: CDR1 SEHNR, CDR2 FQNEAQ (reference sequence).